The 28 T cell receptor beta chains presented below share a single source sample, sequenced in a study of blood T cell repertoires in COVID-19. Generated by immunoSEQ multiplex PCR, the TCRdb table keeps only in-frame clones and is missing some. The table shows approximately 290,000 clones, with 89% occurring only once. The sequenced sample consisted of peripheral blood. All receptors derive from a woman aged 60-75 years with acute or convalescent COVID-19.

The rearrangement joins TRBV18 to TRBJ1-4, with TRBD1 as a possible D gene (5 bases). The V gene lost 1 base and the J gene lost 3 bases, with 9 bases spanning the gap. Germline CDR1 is KGHSH and CDR2 is LQKENI. This CDR3 spans 15 amino acids. As DNA, the CDR3 is TGTGCCAGCTCACCACTGACAGCTCCTAATGAAAAACTGTTTTTT. Amino acids: CASSPLTAPNEKLFF.

This CDR3 is CASSEDRGGSPLHF. The CDR3 coding sequence is TGTGCCAGCTCAGAAGACAGGGGAGGTTCACCCCTCCACTTT. The chain carries TRBV18 and TRBJ1-6; 8 bases align to TRBD1. CDR1 and CDR2 from the germline V gene are KGHSH and LQKENI. This CDR3 has 14 residues. V trimming: 5 bases; J trimming: 9 bases; junction bases outside the gene matches: 6.

The V and J genes are TRBV28 and TRBJ1-5; D is perhaps TRBD1 (5 bases). Germline lookup yields CDR1 MDHEN and CDR2 SYDVKM. The CDR3 loop spans 14 amino acids. Trimming removed 3 bases from V and 8 bases from J, with 14 bases in between. CDR3 nucleotide sequence: TGTGCCAGCAGTTTTAGGTTGGGGCGTAAGCCCCAGCATTTT. It specifies CASSFRLGRKPQHF. Using reference TRBV28 and TRBJ1-5 for the parts outside the CDR3, the full variable domain is DVKVTQSSRYLVKRTGEKVFLECVQDMDHENMFWYRQDPGLGLRLIYFSYDVKMKEKGDIPEGYSVSREKKERFSLILESASTNQTSMYLCASSFRLGRKPQHFGDGTRLSIL.

This clone was counted once. The V and J genes are TRBV15 and TRBJ1-4, with D tentatively TRBD1 (5 bases). This CDR3 has 14 residues. The germline V and J ends were trimmed by 5 bases and 7 bases, with 14 bases remaining between them. Germline lookup yields CDR1 LNHNV and CDR2 YYDKDF (reference sequence). CDR3 sequence (DNA): TGTGCCACCAGCCCGACAGTCTTAGGTGAAAAACTGTTTTTT. This sequence encodes CATSPTVLGEKLFF.

This clone was observed a handful of times. The V gene is TRBV4-1, the J gene TRBJ1-6; TRBD1 matches 8 bases. The V gene's germline CDR1 is MGHRA and CDR2 YSYEKL. Trimming cost V 4 bases and J 13 bases; bases outside gene matches: 12. The CDR3 sequence is 15 residues long. This CDR3 reads CASSLWTGRDGPLHF. The DNA of the CDR3 is TGCGCCAGCAGCCTTTGGACAGGGCGCGATGGGCCCCTCCACTTT.

The chain carries TRBV19 and TRBJ1-4; D is uncertain. This CDR3 contains 15 residues. Trimming pared 3 bases from V and 4 bases from J, leaving 12 bases between. CDR1 and CDR2 (germline): LNHDA, SQIVND (reference sequence). CDR3 nucleotides: TGTGCCAGTAGTATGCGGACGGACTTTAATGAAAAACTGTTTTTT. Protein product: CASSMRTDFNEKLFF.

J is TRBJ1-5 and V is TRBV10-3, with D unresolved. Germline CDR1 ENHRY, CDR2 SYGVKD. V lost 0 bases, J lost 6 bases, and 6 bases lay in between. There are 13 residues in the CDR3. Written as DNA, the CDR3 is TGTGCCATCAGTGAGTCGGTAGCTCAGCCCCAGCATTTT. It encodes CAISESVAQPQHF.

The V gene is TRBV11-3, the J gene TRBJ2-2; 10 positions match TRBD1. Germline V CDR1 and CDR2: SGHNT, YENEEA. Trimming at V came to 8 bases and at J to 5 bases, leaving 5 bases not matched to a gene. The length of the CDR3 is 14 residues. CDR3 sequence: CASRTGGQTGELFF. The CDR3 DNA follows: TGTGCCAGCCGGACAGGGGGGCAGACCGGGGAGCTGTTTTTT.

The rearrangement uses TRBV29-1 and TRBJ2-7; TRBD2 is a possible D gene (7 bases). The length of the CDR3 is 12 residues. Trimming stripped 5 bases from V and 4 bases from J, with 12 bases between. Germline V lookup: CDR1 SQVTM, CDR2 ANQGSEA. The CDR3 nucleotides are TGCAGCGTTTGGGGGGGCTCGTACGAGCAGTACTTC. It yields the protein CSVWGGSYEQYF.

The rearrangement uses TRBV30 and TRBJ2-5; 8 bases line up with TRBD1. V gave up 4 bases and J gave up 2 bases; unmatched junction bases: 15. The CDR3 spans 17 residues. Germline CDR1 reads GTSNPN; CDR2 reads SVGIG (reference sequence). CDR3 coding DNA: TGTGCCTGGAAAATCAACAGGGGGAGAGGATGGCAAGAGACCCAGTACTTC. It codes for CAWKINRGRGWQETQYF.

Only one count was recorded for this clone. The chain employs TRBV19 and TRBJ1-1; D call uncertain. There are 11 residues in the CDR3. Trimming left V 7 bases short and J 7 bases short, with 10 bases between. Germline V gene lookup returns CDR1 LNHDA and CDR2 SQIVND (reference sequence). In nucleotides, the CDR3 is TGTGCCAGTACCCCAGGAGGTGAAGCTTTCTTT. Protein product: CASTPGGEAFF.

This clone has just one count. The chain joins TRBV28 to TRBJ2-2, with a possible D match to TRBD2 (6 bases). The germline gives CDR1 MDHEN, CDR2 SYDVKM. The CDR3 is 16 amino acids. Trimming left V 2 bases short and J 1 base short, with 11 bases between. The CDR3 region is CASSLELAENTGELFF. CDR3 nucleotide sequence: TGTGCCAGCAGTTTAGAGTTAGCGGAGAACACCGGGGAGCTGTTTTTT. Variable domain in full (rest from reference TRBV28 and TRBJ2-2): DVKVTQSSRYLVKRTGEKVFLECVQDMDHENMFWYRQDPGLGLRLIYFSYDVKMKEKGDIPEGYSVSREKKERFSLILESASTNQTSMYLCASSLELAENTGELFFGEGSRLTVL.

The chain recombines TRBV6-5 with TRBJ1-6; TRBD1 is a possible D gene (5 bases). Germline-derived CDR1 and CDR2 are MNHEY and SVGAGI. V lost 2 bases and J lost 3, with 11 bases in between. The CDR3 totals 16 residues. Written as DNA, the CDR3 is TGTGCCAGCAGTTACGTAAGACAGCTCTATAATTCACCCCTCCACTTT. As protein: CASSYVRQLYNSPLHF.

The chain has TRBV4-1 and TRBJ1-1; D is possibly TRBD1 (6 bases). The V gene's germline CDR1 is MGHRA and CDR2 YSYEKL. The CDR3 contains 15 residues. V was pared by 4 bases and J by 1 base, with 13 bases between. The CDR3 nucleotides are TGCGCCAGCAGCCCTCGACAGGAAACGAACACTGAAGCTTTCTTT. It is translated as CASSPRQETNTEAFF.

This clone was seen only once. V gene TRBV10-3 combines with J gene TRBJ1-3, with D possibly TRBD1 on 5 matching bases. V was trimmed by 2 bases and J by 0 bases, leaving 8 bases between them. From germline, CDR1 is ENHRY and CDR2 SYGVKD. The CDR3 contains 15 residues. Here the CDR3 reads CAISEGGDSGNTIYF. As DNA, the CDR3 is TGTGCCATCAGTGAGGGAGGGGACTCTGGAAACACCATATATTTT.

The rearrangement links TRBV30 to TRBJ1-2, with 9 bases aligning to TRBD1. This CDR3 spans 12 amino acids. The J segment lost 7 bases and the V segment lost 8 bases, leaving 8 bases of the junction unmatched. Per the germline V gene, CDR1 is GTSNPN and CDR2 is SVGIG (reference sequence). The CDR3 is CATSDRGGGYTF. CDR3 coding DNA: TGTGCCACTTCGGACAGGGGTGGTGGCTACACCTTC. The variable domain in full, completed from reference TRBV30 and TRBJ1-2, reads SQTIHQWPATLVQPVGSPLSLECTVEGTSNPNLYWYRQAAGRGLQLLFYSVGIGQISSEVPQNLSASRPQDRQFILSSKKLLLSDSGFYLCATSDRGGGYTFGSGTRLTVV.

The chain couples TRBV2 to TRBJ2-7, with no clear D. Germline-derived CDR1 and CDR2 are SNHLY and FYNNEI. V lost 0 bases, J lost 3 bases, and 3 bases lay in between. The CDR3 loop spans 12 amino acids. The CDR3 is CASSEAYYEQYF. DNA for the CDR3: TGTGCCAGCAGTGAAGCGTACTACGAGCAGTACTTC.

The chain links TRBV4-1 to TRBJ2-2; 9 positions match TRBD1. CDR3 size: 17 residues. Germline V lookup: CDR1 MGHRA, CDR2 YSYEKL. After removal of 3 bases from V and 9 bases from J, the junction contained 14 bases not matched to a gene. The CDR3 DNA reads TGCGCCAGCAGCCAGGAAGAAGGGACAGGGAGGTTTCGGGAGCTGTTTTTT. Its protein product is CASSQEEGTGRFRELFF.

The chain uses TRBV9 and TRBJ2-3; D is undetermined. The V gene lost 0 bases and the J gene lost 0 bases, with 11 bases spanning the gap. The CDR3 runs to 16 residues. Germline values: CDR1 SGDLS, CDR2 YYNGEE. CDR3 in amino acids: CASSVVTDQSTDTQYF. CDR3 nucleotide sequence: TGTGCCAGCAGCGTAGTTACAGACCAGAGCACAGATACGCAGTATTTT.

The CDR3 coding sequence is TGTGCCAGCAGCGGGACAGGGAAATCTAACTATGGCTACACCTTC. As protein: CASSGTGKSNYGYTF. The rearrangement links TRBV9 to TRBJ1-2; the match to TRBD1 covers 8 bases. V shed 3 bases, J shed 0 bases, and the junction held 4 bases outside the gene matches. CDR1 is SGDLS, CDR2 YYNGEE, per germline. The CDR3 is 15 residues long.

The chain combines TRBV6-2 or TRBV6-3 with TRBJ2-7; TRBD2 matches at 8 bases. The J segment lost 7 bases and the V segment lost 4 bases, leaving 12 bases of the junction unmatched. The CDR3 length is 15 residues. Germline CDR1 is MNHEY and CDR2 is SVGEGT. The CDR3 region is CASSFGGAGVKEQYF. The CDR3 bases are TGTGCCAGCAGTTTCGGGGGAGCGGGAGTTAAAGAGCAGTACTTC.

The genes are TRBV18 and TRBJ2-3; the match to TRBD2 covers 7 bases. This CDR3 is built from 16 residues. The germline V gene encodes CDR1 KGHSH and CDR2 LQKENI. V lost 2 bases to trimming and J lost 0 bases; unmatched junction nucleotides: 5. The CDR3 DNA follows: TGTGCCAGCTCACCAACTAGCGATGCTAGCACAGATACGCAGTATTTT. It specifies CASSPTSDASTDTQYF.

This chain links TRBV3-1 (or the pseudogene TRBV3-2) with TRBJ2-5; D might be TRBD1 (6 bases). The ends were cut back, 1 base at V and 5 bases at J, with 14 bases in the middle. The CDR3 runs 15 residues. Germline values: CDR1 LGHDT, CDR2 YNNKEL (reference sequence). The CDR3 loop reads CASSQVEQGGETQYF. CDR3 DNA sequence: TGTGCCAGCAGCCAAGTGGAACAGGGTGGGGAGACCCAGTACTTC.

The sample holds one count of this clone. This chain's CDR3 is CAISESIWRQPQHF. The CDR3 region has the DNA TGTGCCATCAGTGAGTCGATATGGAGGCAGCCCCAGCATTTT. The V call is TRBV10-3, the J call TRBJ1-5; D not certain. Trimming took off 0 bases at V and 7 bases at J, with 10 bases between the two ends. Germline CDR1 ENHRY, CDR2 SYGVKD. CDR3 size: 14 residues.

The chain has TRBV10-3 and TRBJ1-5, with TRBD1 identical over 12 bases. CDR3 length: 16 amino acids. Germline trimming cut 0 bases from V and 7 bases from J; bases unmatched to any gene: 4. Germline CDR1 ENHRY, CDR2 SYGVKD. The CDR3 spells CAISESGTGGGQPQHF. The CDR3 DNA follows: TGTGCCATCAGTGAGTCTGGGACAGGGGGCGGCCAGCCCCAGCATTTT.

This clone is medium-sized. In DNA, the CDR3 is TGTGCCAGCAGCCAAGATGGTTCGGGGGGGCTGGGTACGCAGTATTTT. This codes for CASSQDGSGGLGTQYF. The V gene is TRBV4-2, the J gene TRBJ2-3; 8 nucleotides agree with TRBD2. Germline CDR1 reads LGHNA; CDR2 reads YNFKEQ. The CDR3 spans 16 residues. V shed 0 bases, J shed 8 bases, and the junction held 10 bases outside the gene matches.

V is TRBV11-2 and J is TRBJ2-7; 8 bases align to TRBD1. Germline V lookup: CDR1 SGHAT, CDR2 FQNNGV. The CDR3 has 14 amino acids. Germline trimming cut 5 bases from V and 3 bases from J; bases unmatched to any gene: 6. CDR3: CASSPSDRDYEQYF. Here the CDR3 DNA reads TGTGCCAGCAGCCCATCGGACAGGGACTACGAGCAGTACTTC.

CDR3 coding DNA: TGTGCCAGTAGTATCGCGACAGCTTTGAACACTGAAGCTTTCTTT. Encoded protein: CASSIATALNTEAFF. The chain joins TRBV19 to TRBJ1-1; weak D call: TRBD1 (5 bases). The germline V gene has CDR1 LNHDA and CDR2 SQIVND (reference sequence). The CDR3 consists of 15 residues. Deletions cut 3 bases from V and 0 bases from J, with 11 bases between.